This T cell receptor (beta chain) was observed in a study of CD8 T cells in Susac syndrome. Sequencing of TCR beta covered CD8+ and CD4+ T cells obtained from blood. Healthy donors, matched for age and sex, constituted the control group. Trimming removed 5 bases from V and 13 bases from J, with 16 bases in between. In germline, CDR1 is SQVTM, CDR2 ANQGSEA. CDR3 length: 11 amino acids. Random hexamers were used to reverse transcribe the RNA input (about 0.5 to 1 ug). An immunoSEQ multiplex PCR amplified TCR beta CDR3 over 54 Vbeta and 13 Jbeta. TCRdb re-called the immunoSEQ multiplex PCR reads with MiXCR, one entry per CDR3 protein. The sample holds around 130,000 distinct CDR3 sequences; around 94% are singletons and the top ten take 0.095% to 0.1%.

V gene TRBV29-1 combines with J gene TRBJ2-3; a possible D gene is TRBD2 (6 bases). This TCR came from a human donor in good health. Sequenced material: CD4+ T cells from PBMCs. As DNA, the CDR3 is TGCAGCGTTTCGGTAGCGGAAGTTGAGTATTTT. It codes for CSVSVAEVEYF.